The rows below give T cell receptor beta chains drawn from one sample of a study of cytomegalovirus exposure and HLA in healthy donors. Sequenced by immunoSEQ multiplex PCR; TCRdb stores in-frame clones only, minus some. The table lists under 200,000 clones, around 80% of them singletons, with 0.65% to 0.75% in the top ten. Sequencing was carried out using PBMCs. The receptors were sampled from a woman between 40 and 55 years old in good health and CMV-seronegative. CDR3s include the opening cysteine and the closing phenylalanine or tryptophan. A D gene is named only where the DNA matches it firmly. A clone size is listed for some rows: how often the clone was seen (once, few, many), or a class if it is expanded.

J gene	D gene	V gene	clone size	CDR3 length	CDR3 protein	CDR3 DNA
TRBJ1-5	-	TRBV28	-	11	CASSPSQPQHF	TGTGCCAGCAGCCCGTCTCAGCCCCAGCATTTT
TRBJ1-6	-	TRBV7-9	-	13	CASSLDSLSPLHF	TGTGCCAGCAGCTTAGACAGTTTATCACCCCTCCACTTT
TRBJ1-6	TRBD1	TRBV7-9	-	16	CASTRRGGQGDSPLHF	TGTGCCAGCACCCGAAGGGGGGGACAGGGGGATTCACCCCTCCACTTT
TRBJ2-1	TRBD2	TRBV27	-	15	CASSPTGLAGDEQFF	TGTGCCAGCAGTCCTACGGGACTAGCGGGCGATGAGCAGTTCTTC
TRBJ2-2	-	TRBV30	-	12	CAGTYRTGELFF	TGTGCCGGGACCTACAGAACCGGGGAGCTGTTTTTT
TRBJ1-5	-	TRBV4-1	-	16	CASSQDWTVYNQPQHF	TGCGCCAGCAGCCAGGACTGGACAGTTTACAATCAGCCCCAGCATTTT
TRBJ2-7	TRBD1	TRBV9	-	14	CASSARQGVSEQYF	TGTGCCAGCAGCGCCCGACAGGGAGTATCCGAGCAGTACTTC
TRBJ2-1	TRBD2	TRBV4-2	-	18	CASSQDRIGGALRGEQFF	TGTGCCAGCAGCCAAGATCGTATCGGGGGGGCCCTCCGGGGTGAGCAGTTCTTC
TRBJ1-2	-	TRBV19	-	12	CASSIVGQGSTF	-
TRBJ2-3	TRBD2	TRBV7-9	-	17	CASSLARLAGPTDTQYF	TGTGCCAGCAGCTTAGCGCGTCTAGCGGGGCCCACAGATACGCAGTATTTT
TRBJ1-6	TRBD1	TRBV6-5	-	14	CASSLGTGGSPLRF	TGTGCCAGCAGTTTGGGGACAGGAGGATCACCCCTCCGCTTT
TRBJ2-1	-	TRBV6-1	-	14	CASSEIGRGNEQFF	TGTGCCAGCAGTGAAATTGGGAGAGGGAATGAGCAGTTCTTC
TRBJ2-4	TRBD1	TRBV6-5	-	15	CASSYSRQGQNIQYF	TGTGCCAGCAGTTACTCCAGACAGGGCCAAAACATTCAGTACTTC
TRBJ1-1	-	TRBV14	-	13	CASSNTVGTEAFF	TGTGCCAGCAGCAATACAGTGGGCACTGAAGCTTTCTTT
TRBJ1-4	-	TRBV5-5	-	14	CASSLGLTNEKLFF	TGTGCCAGCAGCCTGGGACTTACTAATGAAAAACTGTTTTTT
TRBJ2-1	TRBD2	TRBV28	-	15	CASSFRPSGYNEQFF	TGTGCCAGCAGTTTCCGACCTAGCGGGTACAATGAGCAGTTCTTC
TRBJ2-3	-	TRBV11-3	-	16	CASSEGDTIRTDTQYF	TGTGCCAGCAGCGAAGGGGACACGATCCGCACAGATACGCAGTATTTT
TRBJ2-7	TRBD2	TRBV7-9	-	13	CASSPAGDDEQYF	TGTGCCAGCAGCCCCGCGGGAGACGACGAGCAGTACTTC
TRBJ2-5	TRBD1	TRBV29-1	-	14	CSAPLTGSVETQYF	TGCAGCGCGCCCCTGACAGGGAGTGTGGAGACCCAGTACTTC
TRBJ2-7	TRBD2	TRBV5-1	-	14	CASSPLAGSYEQYF	TGCGCCAGCAGCCCCTTAGCGGGTTCCTACGAGCAGTACTTC
TRBJ2-7	TRBD1	TRBV7-8	-	14	CASSPRDSSYEQYF	TGTGCCAGCAGCCCGAGGGACAGCTCCTACGAGCAGTACTTC
TRBJ2-2	TRBD2	TRBV5-8	few	16	CASSLGLAATRGELFF	TGTGCCAGCAGCCTGGGACTAGCGGCAACTCGCGGGGAGCTGTTTTTT
TRBJ2-1	TRBD2	TRBV30	-	14	CASRGLAAYNEQFF	TGTGCCTCACGGGGTCTAGCGGCATACAATGAGCAGTTCTTC
TRBJ1-2	-	TRBV15	-	14	CATTAGRQGSGYTF	TGTGCCACCACCGCGGGGCGGCAGGGCTCTGGCTACACCTTC
TRBJ2-7	-	TRBV25-1	-	13	CASSRGGFGEQYF	TGTGCCAGCAGTCGAGGGGGTTTTGGCGAGCAGTACTTC
TRBJ1-2	-	TRBV27	-	15	CASSLSQGFNYGYTF	TGTGCCAGCAGTTTATCACAGGGCTTTAACTATGGCTACACCTTC
TRBJ1-2	-	TRBV7-9	-	13	CTSSFGGRGGYTF	TGTACCAGCAGCTTCGGCGGGAGGGGTGGCTACACCTTC
TRBJ2-3	TRBD2	TRBV5-1	-	14	CASKAGGSTDTQYF	TGCGCCAGCAAAGCGGGGGGGAGCACAGATACGCAGTATTTT
TRBJ2-1	-	TRBV9	once	15	CASSKASLSNNEQFF	TGTGCCAGCAGCAAGGCTAGCCTAAGCAACAATGAGCAGTTCTTC
TRBJ1-1	TRBD1	TRBV14	-	15	CASSDDRAVNTEAFF	TGTGCCAGCAGCGACGACAGGGCGGTGAACACTGAAGCTTTCTTT
TRBJ2-3	-	TRBV5-4	-	16	CASSLAAGISTDTQYF	TGTGCCAGCAGCTTGGCGGCAGGCATTAGCACAGATACGCAGTATTTT
TRBJ2-3	TRBD2	TRBV9	-	16	CASSVALRESTDTQYF	TGTGCCAGCAGCGTAGCTTTGCGGGAGAGCACAGATACGCAGTATTTT
TRBJ1-1	-	TRBV6-6	-	15	CASRYGRALNTEAFF	TGTGCCAGCAGATACGGGAGGGCCTTGAACACTGAAGCTTTCTTT
TRBJ2-1	-	TRBV30	-	15	CAWSVPGGSYNEQFF	TGTGCCTGGAGTGTTCCCGGGGGCTCCTACAATGAGCAGTTCTTC
TRBJ2-5	-	TRBV6-6	-	14	CASSYPGVDETQYF	TGTGCCAGCAGTTATCCGGGAGTGGATGAGACCCAGTACTTC
TRBJ1-1	-	TRBV14	-	15	CASSQAGHPNTEAFF	TGTGCCAGCAGCCAAGCGGGACACCCGAACACTGAAGCTTTCTTT
TRBJ2-2	TRBD2	TRBV5-1	-	16	CASTSSLAGNTGELFF	TGCGCCAGCACCTCGTCCCTAGCGGGGAACACCGGGGAGCTGTTTTTT
TRBJ1-1	-	TRBV6-1	many	14	CASSEWEGHTEAFF	TGTGCCAGCAGTGAATGGGAGGGACACACTGAAGCTTTCTTT
TRBJ1-3	-	TRBV19	-	13	CASTPGVGNTIYF	TGTGCCAGTACCCCAGGGGTCGGAAACACCATATATTTT
TRBJ2-7	TRBD1	TRBV11-3	-	17	CASSLRGRTGISWEQYF	TGTGCCAGCAGCTTAAGGGGCCGGACAGGGATTTCCTGGGAGCAGTACTTC
TRBJ2-1	-	TRBV7-8	-	14	CASSSGPGANEQFF	TGTGCCAGCAGCTCCGGCCCGGGTGCAAATGAGCAGTTCTTC
TRBJ1-1	TRBD1	TRBV7-6	-	13	CASSPGQDTEAFF	TGTGCCAGCAGCCCGGGACAGGACACTGAAGCTTTCTTT
TRBJ1-2	TRBD1	TRBV5-1	few	15	CASSLGDRGRDGYTF	TGCGCCAGCAGCTTGGGAGACAGGGGGCGTGATGGCTACACCTTC
TRBJ2-2	TRBD1	TRBV5-5	-	16	CASSQRTGLNTGELFF	TGTGCCAGCAGCCAGAGGACAGGGTTAAACACCGGGGAGCTGTTTTTT
TRBJ2-3	TRBD1	TRBV5-6	-	15	CASSLGQGSTDTQYF	TGTGCCAGCAGCCTCGGACAGGGGAGCACAGATACGCAGTATTTT
TRBJ2-7	-	TRBV11-3	-	14	CASSLGPQGYEQYF	TGTGCCAGCAGCTTAGGTCCACAGGGCTACGAGCAGTACTTC
TRBJ1-2	TRBD1	TRBV5-5	few	13	CASSGDSWHGYTF	TGTGCCAGCAGCGGGGACAGCTGGCATGGCTACACCTTC